A selection of T cell receptor beta chains follows, all from one sample in a study of shared clonotypes between healthy human individuals. Sequencing was performed with immunoSEQ multiplex PCR; in TCRdb, only in-frame clones are kept and a portion is missing. Among millions of clones, just over 90% were seen once, and the ten largest hold about 0.37%. Source material: naive CD4+ T cells from PBMCs. These receptors all come from a man aged 18 to 30 in good health. Some clones in this sample may be carry-over from other donors' samples. CDR3s include the opening cysteine and the closing phenylalanine or tryptophan. D genes are given only for firm matches. A clone size is listed for some rows: how often the clone was seen (once, few, many), or a class if it is expanded.

>.|.|TRBV27|TRBJ1-4
TGTGCCAGCAGATCGGGTGGCCCCGTTAATGAAAAACTGTTTTTT
CASRSGGPVNEKLFF
>TRBD2|.|TRBV5-1|TRBJ2-6
TGCGCCAGCAGCTCGCCCTCCCAGCGGGAGGGCCCAAGTCTGTCGGGGGCCAACGTCCTGACTTTC
CASSSPSQREGPSLSGANVLTF
>.|.|TRBV5-5|TRBJ2-6
TGTGCCAGCAGCTTATTTGGGGGAGCTGGGGCCAACGTCCTGACTTTC
CASSLFGGAGANVLTF
>.|.|TRBV27|TRBJ1-5
TGTGCCAGCAGCCTCGGCGTGGGAGGACAGCCCCAGCATTTT
CASSLGVGGQPQHF
>TRBD2|.|TRBV7-2|TRBJ2-1
TGTGCCAGCAGAAAAGCGGGGACTACCTATAATGAGCAGTTCTTC
CASRKAGTTYNEQFF
>.|.|TRBV14|TRBJ1-3
TGTGCCAGCAGCCAAGTACCCAGCTCTGGAAACACCATATATTTT
CASSQVPSSGNTIYF
>.|.|TRBV7-2|TRBJ1-1
TGTGCCAGCCTCCGGAAGGGGGTAGGGACTGAAGCTTTCTTT
CASLRKGVGTEAFF
>TRBD2|.|TRBV5-1|TRBJ2-1
TGCGCCAGCAGGGTAGCGGGAGGTGGCTACAATGAGCAGTTCTTC
CASRVAGGGYNEQFF
>TRBD2|.|TRBV27|TRBJ2-3
TGTGCCAGCAGTATATTCCTAGCGGGAGGGCCGACAGATACGCAGTATTTT
CASSIFLAGGPTDTQYF
>TRBD2|.|TRBV7-9|TRBJ2-5
TGTGCCAGCAGCTTAGGGGGAGGGGTAGAGACCCAGTACTTC
CASSLGGGVETQYF
>.|few|TRBV10-1|TRBJ1-5
TGCGCCAGCAGTGAGACAGGTTTACAGCCCCAGCATTTT
CASSETGLQPQHF
>.|.|TRBV28|TRBJ1-1
TGTGCCAGCAGCTCCGGTGGGGGGATCGCGTCTTTCTTT
CASSSGGGIASFF
>.|.|TRBV11-2|TRBJ1-1
TGTGCCAGCAGCTTAGGTCCGACTGAAGCTTTCTTT
CASSLGPTEAFF
>TRBD1|few|TRBV18|TRBJ1-1
TGTGCCAGCTCACGACAGGGGAGCACTGAAGCTTTCTTT
CASSRQGSTEAFF
>.|.|TRBV28|TRBJ2-5
TGTGCCAGCAGTCCTCCGACACTTCCCGAGACCCAGTACTTC
CASSPPTLPETQYF
>.|.|TRBV25-1|TRBJ2-3
TGTGCCAGCAAAGGGACGTCCAGCACAGATACGCAGTATTTT
CASKGTSSTDTQYF
>.|few|TRBV28|TRBJ1-5
TGTGCCAGCAGGGACATCTTATCGGGCAATCAGCCCCAGCATTTT
CASRDILSGNQPQHF
>TRBD1|once|TRBV27|TRBJ2-1
TGTGCCAGCAGTGGATCGGACAGGGGCTCCTACAATGAGCAGTTCTTC
CASSGSDRGSYNEQFF
>.|.|TRBV7-8|TRBJ1-1
TGTGCCAGCAGCTTAGTCTACAGGAACACTGAAGCTTTCTTT
CASSLVYRNTEAFF
>TRBD1|once|TRBV27|TRBJ1-1
TGTGCCAGCAGTCCTGACAGGGTTAAGAACACTGAAGCTTTCTTT
CASSPDRVKNTEAFF
>TRBD1|.|TRBV15|TRBJ1-5
TGTGCCACCAGCAGTGACGTAGGGACAGGGGGCTACGGTCAGCCCCAGCATTTT
CATSSDVGTGGYGQPQHF
>TRBD2|.|TRBV6-5|TRBJ2-5
TGTGCCAGCAGTCCGGGACTAGCGGATCAAGAGACCCAGTACTTC
CASSPGLADQETQYF